These 9 T cell receptor beta chains were sequenced from one sample in a study of human CD8 memory T cell subsets. UMI-labeled 5' RACE was used to make TCR beta libraries. TCRdb re-called the 5' RACE reads; one entry per CDR3 protein, DNA not given. The table gives 6,000 to 9,000 distinct CDR3 sequences; the top ten clones make up more than 20% of it. Sequencing input: CD8+ T cells from PBMCs. These receptors all stem from a human donor in good health.

CDR3 residues: CAITQDFEELFF. This chain links TRBV10-3 with TRBJ2-2. This CDR3 spans 12 amino acids. Per the germline V gene, CDR1 is ENHRY and CDR2 is SYGVKD.

According to its frequency, this clonotype is medium-sized. The chain combines TRBV6-5 with TRBJ1-6; without DNA, the TCRdb call of TRBD1 cannot be checked. The CDR3 runs 15 residues. The germline V gene has CDR1 MNHEY and CDR2 SVGAGI. CDR3 in amino acids: CASSIGQGYRSPLHF.

This clonotype registers medium-sized by frequency. This chain links TRBV4-1 with TRBJ1-5; the D call from TCRdb, TRBD1, cannot be confirmed without DNA. Germline CDR1 and CDR2: MGHRA and YSYEKL. The CDR3 contains 14 residues. CDR3 sequence reads: CASSQNQVAQPQHF.

This chain uses TRBV7-2 with TRBJ2-3. The CDR3 runs to 15 residues. Germline CDR1 reads SGHTA; CDR2 reads FQGNSA. CDR3 loop: CASSLTGRNTDTQYF.

The V and J genes are TRBV2 and TRBJ2-1; TCRdb proposes TRBD1, but this gene call is untestable without DNA. The CDR3 length is 13 residues. Germline lookup yields CDR1 SNHLY and CDR2 FYNNEI. The CDR3: CASSGTGGNEQFF.

This chain joins TRBV7-8 and TRBJ2-5; lacking DNA, the TRBD2 call made by TCRdb goes unchecked. This CDR3 contains 12 residues. Germline V gene lookup returns CDR1 SGHVS and CDR2 FQNEAQ. CDR3: CASSQTSVTQYF.

V is TRBV6-6 and J is TRBJ2-1; TCRdb calls TRBD2, which cannot be checked without DNA. The CDR3 is 14 amino acids. Per germline, CDR1 MNHNY and CDR2 SVGAGI (reference sequence). CDR3 sequence reads: CASSYGGWNNEQFF.

This rearrangement joins TRBV27 to TRBJ2-7. Germline lookup yields CDR1 MNHEY and CDR2 SMNVEV (reference sequence). The CDR3 consists of 12 residues. The chain's CDR3 is CASSLSSYEQYF.

This chain joins TRBV29-1 and TRBJ2-7; TCRdb's D gene call, TRBD2, goes unchecked for lack of DNA. CDR1 is SQVTM and CDR2 is ANQGSEA in the germline V gene. CDR3 length: 14 amino acids. The CDR3 here is CSVERAGRGYEQYF.